The source of this T cell receptor beta chain is a study of blood T cell repertoires in COVID-19 (TCRdb year 2020). A note on the overall study: Samples covering the acute and convalescent phases of COVID-19 were provided by collaborators in the United States, Italy and Spain. The prospective study material was composed of cDNA or gDNA derived from T cells, B-cell-depleted T cells, or PBMCs. Deeply sampled blood TCRbeta repertoires from subjects exposed to, actively infected with, or recovered from COVID-19 were included in the dataset. The samples were drawn from two sources: the first 160 participants of the ongoing ImmuneRACE study, and 1,000 to 1,500 subjects contributed by 6 global collaborators. Where available, HLA class I and class II types were obtained from metadata supplied by the sample provider rather than from assay-based typing. Sample metadata almost always included a de-identified subject ID, COVID-19 status, age in years and sex. The repertoires were released in a freely available public database meant as a resource for research on the immune response to SARS-CoV-2. Summary of the overall study and its limitations: The amount of clinical and demographic metadata varied by source and participant and was provided uncurated.

A second Seattle source provided samples from volunteer blood donors who had recovered from COVID-19. Collaborating institutions collected whole blood in K2EDTA tubes following their own protocols. For TCRbeta analysis, collaborators shipped samples as frozen whole blood, isolated PBMCs, or DNA extracted from either of those sample types. Of note for this clone: Its antigen remains unidentified. The input lacks base qualities; no much larger clone sits a single base away.

V is clipped by 5 bases and J by 6 bases, and the sequence between their germline boundaries is 20 bases long. CDR1 SEHNR and CDR2 FQNEAQ are derived from the germline V gene (reference sequence). The CDR3, from cysteine to phenylalanine, totals 15 residues. Left in the record is the CDR3 DNA by itself, 45 bases read in frame from the first base. TCRbeta CDR3 regions were amplified from genomic DNA by means of the immunoSEQ Assay, a bias-controlled multiplex PCR. As for the original processing: Within the assay, amplification of reference gene primers was used to estimate how many nucleated cells each sample contained. Sequence reads were collapsed and filtered to measure the absolute abundance of every unique TCRbeta CDR3 rearrangement. Productive Simpson clonality was computed per sample as the square root of Simpson's diversity index over productive rearrangements. Sourced from immuneACCESS, this table was stored by TCRdb with only in-frame sequences that have V and J called. A share of the clones is absent; for the studies checked, an unresolved V gene accounts for under half, and the remainder has no known explanation. That table gives V, J and clone size, and the DNA gave D and trimming. Across this sample there are approximately 230,000 clones, with 70% to 90% seen only once. Approximately 2.1% of the sample comes from the top ten.

Sequenced material: peripheral blood. The rearrangement combines TRBV7-9 with TRBJ2-7; the D gene is possibly TRBD1, with 5 bases matching. The receptor comes from a man aged 25-45 years who had recovered from COVID-19. CDR3 loop: CASSPREGIAREQYF. The base sequence is TGTGCCAGCAGCCCCAGGGAAGGGATTGCGCGCGAGCAGTACTTC.